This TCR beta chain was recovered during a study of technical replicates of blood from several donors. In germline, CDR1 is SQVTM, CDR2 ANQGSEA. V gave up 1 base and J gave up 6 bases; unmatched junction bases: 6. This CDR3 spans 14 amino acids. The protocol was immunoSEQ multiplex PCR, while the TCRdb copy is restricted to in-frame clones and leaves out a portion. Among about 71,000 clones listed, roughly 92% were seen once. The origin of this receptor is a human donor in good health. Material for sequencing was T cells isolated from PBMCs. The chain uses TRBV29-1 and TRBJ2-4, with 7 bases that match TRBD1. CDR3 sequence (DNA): TGCAGCGTTGAAGGCAGGGGGTTCGGAAACATTCAGTACTTC. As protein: CSVEGRGFGNIQYF.